Listed here are 8 T cell receptor beta chains from one sample, sequenced in a study of T cell changes during pregnancy in multiple sclerosis. Sequenced by immunoSEQ multiplex PCR; TCRdb stores in-frame clones only, minus some. The table shows 45,000 to 60,000 clones, with around nine tenths occurring only once. The material sequenced was CD4+ T cells from peripheral blood mononuclear cells, taken before pregnancy. These receptors originate from a female donor with multiple sclerosis, enrolled in a pregnancy study.

This rearrangement joins TRBV9 to TRBJ1-1; 7 bases are shared with TRBD1. Germline V gene data show CDR1 as SGDLS and CDR2 as YYNGEE. The CDR3 extends over 13 amino acids. V was pared by 3 bases and J by 4 bases, with 3 bases of the junction left unmatched. CDR3 DNA: TGTGCCAGCAGCGGCACAGGGGTCACTGAAGCTTTCTTT. It encodes CASSGTGVTEAFF.

This chain uses TRBV6-1 with TRBJ2-2; 8 positions agree with TRBD2. Germline assignment: CDR1 MNHNS and CDR2 SASEGT. The CDR3 extends over 13 amino acids. Unmatched junction bases numbered 4, after V lost 4 bases and J lost 9 bases. CDR3 DNA: TGTGCCAGCAGTGGGCGGGGGGCGCGGGAGCTGTTTTTT. This encodes CASSGRGARELFF.

The chain has TRBV7-8 and TRBJ1-1, with 7 bases fitting TRBD1. The V and J ends lost 9 bases and 3 bases, in that order; junction bases with no gene match: 19. In germline, CDR1 is SGHVS, CDR2 FQNEAQ. The CDR3 loop spans 17 amino acids. DNA for the CDR3: TGTGCCAGTCATTCCGACAGGGTCGTCGGGATGGACACTGAAGCTTTCTTT. Amino acids: CASHSDRVVGMDTEAFF.

This clone showed up just once. The rearrangement links TRBV11-2 to TRBJ2-1, with a weak D call TRBD2 (6 bases). Germline lookup yields CDR1 SGHAT and CDR2 FQNNGV. Trimming took off 7 bases at V and 10 bases at J, with 17 bases between the two ends. CDR3 size: 13 residues. The CDR3 coding sequence is TGTGCCAGCACACACTTAGCCGCGGGAGAGCAGTTCTTC. This translates into CASTHLAAGEQFF.

This rearrangement joins TRBV10-3 to TRBJ1-3; weak D call: TRBD1 (5 bases). The germline V gene has CDR1 ENHRY and CDR2 SYGVKD. V dropped 7 bases and J dropped 2 bases, with 12 bases sitting between them. The CDR3 length is 14 residues. The CDR3 nucleotides read TGTGCCATCAAGAGTTCGGACACTGGAAACACCATATATTTT. This sequence encodes CAIKSSDTGNTIYF.

The CDR3 reads CASRRGQRYQPQHF. The DNA for the CDR3 is TGTGCCAGCAGGAGAGGACAGCGGTATCAGCCCCAGCATTTT. V and J are TRBV28 and TRBJ1-5; tentatively, D is TRBD1 (6 bases). Trimming removed 6 bases from V and 5 bases from J, with 14 bases in between. The CDR3 covers 14 residues. Germline-derived CDR1 and CDR2 are MDHEN and SYDVKM.

V gene TRBV7-9 combines with J gene TRBJ1-1; the D is unclear. Looked up from germline, CDR1 is SEHNR and CDR2 is FQNEAQ (reference sequence). The length of the CDR3 is 13 residues. V was pared by 2 bases and J by 1 base, with 5 bases between. CDR3 sequence: CASSLRGNTEAFF. CDR3 in DNA: TGTGCCAGCAGCTTAAGAGGGAACACTGAAGCTTTCTTT. The full variable domain, rest sourced from reference TRBV7-9 and TRBJ1-1, is DTGVSQNPRHKITKRGQNVTFRCDPISEHNRLYWYRQTLGQGPEFLTYFQNEAQLEKSRLLSDRFSAERPKGSFSTLEIQRTEQGDSAMYLCASSLRGNTEAFFGQGTRLTVV.

The V call is TRBV7-9, the J call TRBJ2-6; D possibly corresponds to TRBD2 (6 bases). CDR1 and CDR2 from the germline V gene are SEHNR and FQNEAQ (reference sequence). This CDR3 spans 15 amino acids. Trimming removed 3 bases from V and 2 bases from J, with 8 bases in between. The CDR3 DNA reads as TGTGCCAGCAGCTTGGGGACTGCTGGGGCCAACGTCCTGACTTTC. This sequence encodes CASSLGTAGANVLTF.